This T cell receptor (beta chain) is drawn from a study of cytomegalovirus exposure and HLA in healthy donors. Study-level points and caveats: Specificity of a few CMV-associated chains for CMV antigens was verified in vitro. Beyond CMV serostatus, there was no information to go on about immune exposure. It was fewer than 200 TCR beta chains that were listed as cytomegalovirus-associated. TCR beta V segments were, for the most part, productive about 87% or about 30% of the time in an earlier analysis.

There are 14 residues in the CDR3. V trimming: 9 bases; J trimming: 3 bases; junction bases outside the gene matches: 8. Germline V gene data show CDR1 as KGHSH and CDR2 as LQKENI. A remark on this clone: What it binds is unknown.

PCR employed 60 Vbeta and 13 Jbeta primers. Sequenced by immunoSEQ multiplex PCR; TCRdb stores in-frame clones only, minus some. The sample holds some 120,000 clones, over 60% seen once. This chain links TRBV18 with TRBJ1-5, with 7 bases identical to TRBD1. Sequencing used PBMCs. The TCR comes from a woman between 35 and 50 years old in good health and CMV-seropositive. The CDR3 coding sequence is TGTGCCAGTCACAAGCAGGGGGACAATCAGCCCCAGCATTTT. Translation: CASHKQGDNQPQHF.